This TCR beta chain was captured by sequencing in a study of T cell responses to AZD1222 COVID-19 vaccine. Looking at the study overall: The analysis combined second doses at about 4 or about 12 weeks.

This clone was seen more than once but under ten times. Its cognate antigen is unknown. Points from the study as a whole: Close to half of spike-specific TCRs reportedly recognize unmutated variant regions. None of the repertoires were sampled until the peak T cell response had passed.

TCRdb keeps only in-frame clones here, not all; method: immunoSEQ multiplex PCR. The repertoire has tens of thousands of clones, 70% to 90% of them found once; the top ten carry 10%. Germline lookup yields CDR1 SQVTM and CDR2 ANQGSEA. The CDR3 runs to 14 residues. The trim removed 4 bases at V and 2 bases at J, leaving 3 bases unmatched. The TCR originated in an adult in good health. The sample consisted of peripheral blood, taken on day 0 of AZD1222 vaccination. V is TRBV29-1 and J is TRBJ2-1; 9 bases line up with TRBD2. This CDR3 reads CSVGGGAPYNEQFF. The CDR3, as DNA: TGCAGCGTTGGCGGGGGGGCCCCCTACAATGAGCAGTTCTTC.